A selection of T cell receptor beta chains follows, all from one sample in a study of CD8+ T cells in alopecia areata. TCRdb's copy holds only in-frame clones and misses some; the assay was immunoSEQ multiplex PCR. The sample lists approximately 150,000 clones; approximately 70% were seen once. Specimen: CD8+ T cells sorted from blood, collected at week 0. The receptors were gathered from a human donor with alopecia areata. CDR3s include the opening cysteine and the closing phenylalanine or tryptophan. D genes are given only for firm matches. Size tells how often a clone was seen (once, few, many) or the class of an expanded clone, and some rows leave it out.

d_call	v_call	j_call	clone_size	cdr3_aa	cdr3_nt
TRBD1	TRBV5-1	TRBJ2-3	.	CASRTGSDTQYF	TGCGCCAGCCGGACAGGGAGTGATACGCAGTATTTT
.	TRBV4-1	TRBJ2-7	.	CASSQGKGTSYEQYF	TGCGCCAGCAGCCAAGGGAAGGGGACCTCCTACGAGCAGTACTTC
.	TRBV11-2	TRBJ2-3	.	CAVGGDTQYF	TGTGCTGTTGGAGGAGATACGCAGTATTTT
.	TRBV30	TRBJ2-7	.	CAWSVQEYEQYF	TGTGCCTGGAGTGTTCAGGAGTACGAGCAGTACTTC
.	TRBV27	TRBJ2-2	few	CASSSRPGRGELFF	TGTGCCAGCAGTTCCCGGCCAGGACGAGGGGAGCTGTTTTTT
.	TRBV27	TRBJ1-1	.	CASSAGRMNTEAFF	TGTGCCAGCAGTGCGGGACGGATGAACACTGAAGCTTTCTTT
TRBD1	TRBV9	TRBJ2-7	.	CASSVNSRDRVTF	TGTGCCAGCAGCGTCAACTCCCGGGACAGAGTTACCTTC
.	TRBV29-1	TRBJ1-2	.	CSVVAQSDGYTF	TGCAGCGTTGTTGCACAGTCAGATGGCTACACCTTC
TRBD1	TRBV2	TRBJ2-7	few	CAGGQGTYEQYF	TGTGCCGGCGGACAGGGGACCTACGAGCAGTACTTC
TRBD1	TRBV2	TRBJ2-1	.	CTSGGPYNEQFF	TGTACGTCAGGGGGTCCCTACAATGAGCAGTTCTTC
TRBD1	TRBV9	TRBJ2-7	.	CASSDTGTGGAEQYF	TGTGCCAGCAGCGACACCGGGACAGGGGGCGCCGAGCAGTACTTC
.	TRBV6-5	TRBJ2-7	.	CASSPGPSRVEQYF	TGTGCCAGCAGCCCGGGGCCCTCTCGCGTCGAGCAGTACTTC
TRBD1	TRBV29-1	TRBJ1-1	once	CSVEDSPDRANTEAFF	TGCAGCGTTGAAGACTCCCCCGACAGGGCGAACACTGAAGCTTTCTTT
.	TRBV7-9	TRBJ2-3	.	CASPSTGDHTDTQYF	TGTGCCAGCCCTTCGACGGGGGACCACACAGATACGCAGTATTTT
TRBD1	TRBV25-1	TRBJ1-1	.	CASEMQGVAEAFF	TGTGCCAGCGAGATGCAGGGGGTAGCTGAAGCTTTCTTT
.	TRBV9	TRBJ2-2	.	CASSVAGQSRTGELFF	TGTGCCAGCAGCGTAGCTGGTCAGTCTCGCACCGGGGAGCTGTTTTTT
.	TRBV29-1	TRBJ1-2	.	CSVQSQSNNYGYTF	TGCAGCGTTCAGTCACAGTCAAATAACTATGGCTACACCTTC
.	TRBV27	TRBJ1-5	few	CASSFQSNSNQPQHF	TGTGCCAGCAGTTTCCAGTCGAATAGCAATCAGCCCCAGCATTTT
TRBD1	TRBV30	TRBJ2-2	.	CAWRNTGGGTGELFF	TGTGCCTGGAGAAACACAGGGGGCGGCACCGGGGAGCTGTTTTTT
TRBD1	TRBV27	TRBJ1-5	.	CASSLSGQGDQPQHF	TGTGCCAGCAGTTTATCCGGACAGGGCGATCAGCCCCAGCATTTT
.	TRBV7-4	TRBJ1-2	few	CASSRVHQYGYTF	TGTGCCAGCAGTCGCGTACACCAATATGGCTACACCTTC
TRBD1	TRBV7-7	TRBJ2-5	.	CASSEGQDRAFQETQYF	TGTGCTAGCAGCGAGGGCCAGGACAGGGCGTTCCAAGAGACCCAGTACTTC
.	TRBV18	TRBJ1-2	.	CASSPAGGFYGYTF	TGTGCCAGCTCACCGGCTGGGGGTTTCTATGGCTACACCTTC
.	TRBV5-6	TRBJ2-3	.	CASSTSTDTQYF	TGTGCCAGCAGCACCTCCACAGATACGCAGTATTTT
.	TRBV30	TRBJ2-1	.	CAWDGGGAPQFF	TGTGCCTGGGACGGAGGGGGGGCTCCGCAGTTCTTC
.	TRBV30	TRBJ1-1	.	CAWSSDTNTEAFF	TGTGCCTGGAGCTCGGACACGAACACTGAAGCTTTCTTT
TRBD2	TRBV2	TRBJ2-7	.	CATQLAVAYEQYF	TGTGCCACACAACTAGCGGTGGCCTACGAGCAGTACTTC